One sample yielded the 25 T cell receptor beta chains listed below, sequenced in a study of T-cell reconstitution after alpha-beta-depleted transplantation in children. Preparation of the TCRbeta library involved a method that used unique molecular identifiers. TCRdb ran MiXCR on the PCR reads and lists one entry per CDR3 protein. The data hold about 110,000 distinct CDR3 sequences, with 5% to 8% observed a single time. This sample comprised PBMCs, mostly from graft donor cells, obtained 360 days after TCRalphabeta/CD19-depleted stem cell transplant. The receptor source for this set is a male patient between 2 and 9 years old who had a stem cell transplant for acute lymphoblastic leukemia, so the T cells may come from the graft donor.

The table lists this clonotype with many counts. The chain links TRBV5-1 to TRBJ1-2; D remains ambiguous. The CDR3 sequence is 10 residues long. V was shortened by 0 bases and J by 8 bases, with 2 bases between the two germline ends. In germline, CDR1 is SGHRS, CDR2 YFSETQ. In nucleotides, the CDR3 is TGCGCCAGCAGCTTGGGGGGCTACACCTTC. The encoded protein is CASSLGGYTF.

This clonotype was seen at least ten times. The V call is TRBV5-1, the J call TRBJ1-1; 7 positions agree with TRBD1. The CDR3 sequence is 15 residues long. Looked up from germline, CDR1 is SGHRS and CDR2 is YFSETQ. The V segment lost 5 bases and the J segment 2 bases; nucleotides outside the gene matches: 9. For the CDR3, the DNA is TGCGCCAGCAGTAGGGTTGACAGGGCTAACACTGAAGCTTTCTTT. Residues: CASSRVDRANTEAFF.

Remarks on this clonotype: This sequence may be a read error, since a much larger clone differs from it by one base. The chain has TRBV11-3 and TRBJ2-2, with 7 nucleotides matching TRBD1. The V gene's germline CDR1 is SGHNT and CDR2 YENEEA. The CDR3 is 17 amino acids. CDR3: CASRLGGRGLPTGELFF. In DNA form, the CDR3 reads TGTGCCAGCAGGTTAGGCGGCAGGGGGTTGCCCACCGGGGAGCTGTTTTTT.

Remarks on this clonotype: Just one base apart from a much larger clone, this may be a read error. The gene calls are TRBV27 and TRBJ2-6, with D possibly being TRBD1 (6 bases). CDR1 is MNHEY and CDR2 is SMNVEV in the germline V gene (reference sequence). This CDR3 has 17 amino acids. Trimming removed 10 bases at V and 0 bases at J, with 19 bases between. The CDR3 region is CANSHGQLTSGANVLTF. CDR3 sequence (DNA): TGTGCCAACAGCCACGGACAGCTAACCTCTGGGGCCAACGTCCTGACTTTC.

In this sample, this clonotype turned up many times. The chain employs TRBV20-1 and TRBJ2-3; 10 positions match TRBD2. The CDR3 is 15 amino acids. V gave up 5 bases and J gave up 2 bases; unmatched junction bases: 7. From germline, CDR1 is DFQATT and CDR2 SNEGSKA (reference sequence). The DNA of the CDR3 is TGCAGTGCTTCTCGGACTAGCGGTTACACAGATACGCAGTATTTT. It encodes CSASRTSGYTDTQYF.

CDR3 nucleotides: TGTGCCACCAGCCCCCGGCCGACAGAGCAAGAGACCCAGTACTTC. The encoded protein is CATSPRPTEQETQYF. The rearrangement joins TRBV15 to TRBJ2-5; tentative D call: TRBD1 (5 bases). The CDR3 runs 15 residues. CDR1 is LNHNV, CDR2 YYDKDF, per germline (reference sequence). With 5 bases removed from V and 2 bases from J, the gap between germline ends came to 15 bases.

This clonotype was detected many times. This chain connects TRBV5-6 to TRBJ2-1; 16 bases line up with TRBD2. Looked up from germline, CDR1 is SGHDT and CDR2 is YYEEEE. The CDR3 totals 20 residues. V trimming: 5 bases; J trimming: 3 bases; junction bases outside the gene matches: 14. The CDR3 region has the DNA TGTGCCAGCAGACCGGGACTAGCGGGAGGGTATGGGCGCAGCTACAATGAGCAGTTCTTC. Its translation: CASRPGLAGGYGRSYNEQFF.

This clonotype was recorded many times. The chain combines TRBV2 with TRBJ2-1; D call uncertain. CDR3 size: 14 residues. Germline CDR1 reads SNHLY; CDR2 reads FYNNEI. V lost 0 bases and J lost 7, with 10 bases in between. The CDR3 DNA is TGTGCCAGCAGTGAAGCTTGGACCCTTAATGAGCAGTTCTTC. It codes for CASSEAWTLNEQFF.

In its sample, this clonotype was seen many times. V is TRBV9 and J is TRBJ1-1, with D uncertain. Germline assignment: CDR1 SGDLS and CDR2 YYNGEE. V lost 0 bases to trimming and J lost 0 bases, with 12 bases between them. The CDR3 sequence is 16 residues long. Here the CDR3 reads CASSVAPSQMNTEAFF. As DNA, the CDR3 is TGTGCCAGCAGCGTAGCCCCGTCACAGATGAACACTGAAGCTTTCTTT.

The DNA of the CDR3 is TGTGCCAGCAGCAGGGGGGGTGGGGCCGAGCAGTACTTC. Protein sequence: CASSRGGGAEQYF. This chain connects TRBV25-1 to TRBJ2-7; D is perhaps TRBD1 or TRBD2 (7 bases each). The CDR3 spans 13 residues. Germline loops: CDR1 MGHDK, CDR2 SYGVNS. The V end was cut by 6 bases, the J end by 6 bases, with 15 bases between.

This clonotype was seen at least ten times. The CDR3 spells CASSNLAGGPTDTQYF. The CDR3, as DNA: TGTGCCAGCAGTAATTTAGCGGGAGGACCCACAGATACGCAGTATTTT. This chain uses TRBV28 with TRBJ2-3; 10 positions match TRBD2. This CDR3 spans 16 amino acids. Germline trimming cut 5 bases from V and 2 bases from J; bases unmatched to any gene: 7. From germline, CDR1 is MDHEN and CDR2 SYDVKM.

At least ten counts were recorded for this clonotype. The chain employs TRBV20-1 and TRBJ2-1; D unclear. CDR3 size: 15 residues. V gave up 0 bases and J gave up 3 bases, with 12 bases separating them. Germline CDR1 DFQATT, CDR2 SNEGSKA (reference sequence). The CDR3 DNA follows: TGCAGTGCTAGAGATGAGACTGATTACTACAATGAGCAGTTCTTC. Protein: CSARDETDYYNEQFF.

The J gene is TRBJ2-3, the V gene TRBV27; 16 positions agree with TRBD2. The CDR3 loop spans 16 amino acids. CDR1 MNHEY and CDR2 SMNVEV come from the germline V gene (reference sequence). J gave up 2 bases and V 6 bases, and 2 bases lay outside the gene matches. This chain's CDR3 is CASRGLAGGITDTQYF. The CDR3 nucleotides read TGTGCCAGCAGGGGACTAGCGGGGGGGATCACAGATACGCAGTATTTT.

This clonotype was detected only a few times. This rearrangement joins TRBV6-5 to TRBJ1-1; 10 bases match TRBD1. The CDR3 sequence is 15 residues long. The germline gives CDR1 MNHEY, CDR2 SVGAGI. The V and J ends lost 2 bases and 4 bases, in that order; junction bases with no gene match: 4. The CDR3 nucleotides are TGTGCCAGCAGTTACCAGGGACAGGGGAGCACTGAAGCTTTCTTT. This gives the protein CASSYQGQGSTEAFF.

The sample holds many counts of this clonotype. The rearrangement joins TRBV5-6 to TRBJ2-1; either TRBD1 or TRBD2 may supply D (6 bases each). CDR1 and CDR2 from the germline V gene are SGHDT and YYEEEE. The CDR3 contains 15 residues. The ends were cut back, 2 bases at V and 1 base at J, with 10 bases in the middle. The CDR3 DNA reads TGTGCCAGCAGCTTAGGGGGGCTTTCCTACAATGAGCAGTTCTTC. This codes for CASSLGGLSYNEQFF.

In its sample, this clonotype was seen many times. The J gene is TRBJ2-1, the V gene TRBV29-1; the match to TRBD2 covers 8 bases. This CDR3 is built from 12 residues. V shed 4 bases, J shed 9 bases, and the junction held 5 bases outside the gene matches. Germline CDR1 and CDR2: SQVTM and ANQGSEA. The CDR3 DNA reads TGCAGCGTTGCGGGGGGGGCCGGTGAGCAGTTCTTC. Its translation: CSVAGGAGEQFF.

This clonotype was recorded a few times. The chain uses TRBV7-2 and TRBJ1-2, with D perhaps matching TRBD1 (6 bases). Looked up from germline, CDR1 is SGHTA and CDR2 is FQGNSA. The CDR3 contains 15 residues. V was cut by 5 bases and J by 4 bases, with 17 bases left in between. CDR3 bases: TGTGCCAGCAGCCTTGACAGGCCCCAGAGCTATGGCTACACCTTC. As protein: CASSLDRPQSYGYTF.

There are many counts of this clonotype. The rearrangement uses TRBV29-1 and TRBJ2-3, with 9 bases fitting TRBD1. CDR1 and CDR2 from the germline V gene are SQVTM and ANQGSEA. V shed 0 bases and J 4 bases; nucleotides not matched to a gene: 2. The CDR3 has 14 residues. The CDR3 DNA sequence: TGCAGCGTTGAAGACGGGACAGGGCCAGATACGCAGTATTTT. Translation: CSVEDGTGPDTQYF.

This clonotype was counted ten times or more. The J gene is TRBJ2-1, the V gene TRBV20-1, with TRBD2 matching over 9 bases. V was clipped by 5 bases and J by 2 bases; unmatched bases: 22. The CDR3 has 20 amino acids. Germline assignment: CDR1 DFQATT and CDR2 SNEGSKA (reference sequence). CDR3 DNA sequence: TGCAGTGCTTGGGGTCCCGGGGTAGCGGGGGTTCTCGAGACCTACAATGAGCAGTTCTTC. It yields the protein CSAWGPGVAGVLETYNEQFF.

This clonotype appeared a few times. The chain couples TRBV4-3 to TRBJ1-5; D uncertain. Trimming stripped 2 bases from V and 7 bases from J, with 12 bases between. This CDR3 region has 14 residues. The germline CDR1 and CDR2 sequences are LGHNA and YSLEER. The CDR3 bases are TGCGCCAGCAGCCAAAAGGGAGGAAACCAGCCCCAGCATTTT. Protein sequence: CASSQKGGNQPQHF.

This clonotype was observed a handful of times. The CDR3: CASSYGSPGIREQYF. For the CDR3, the DNA is TGTGCCAGCAGTTACGGGTCGCCTGGCATCCGCGAGCAGTACTTC. V and J are TRBV6-5 and TRBJ2-7; D is unresolved. CDR1 is MNHEY, CDR2 SVGAGI, per germline. V gave up 2 bases and J gave up 6 bases, with 17 bases separating them. This CDR3 has 15 amino acids.

The table lists this clonotype with many counts. The chain joins TRBV12-3 or TRBV12-4 to TRBJ2-5; D not certain. This CDR3 region has 14 residues. V lost 0 bases and J lost 5, with 10 bases in between. CDR3: CASSLARPRETQYF. CDR3 bases: TGTGCCAGCAGTTTAGCCCGCCCAAGGGAGACCCAGTACTTC.

The chain carries TRBV13 and TRBJ2-2; D unresolved. CDR1 and CDR2 (germline): PRHDT, FYEKMQ (reference sequence). The germline V and J ends were trimmed by 5 bases and 9 bases, with 13 bases remaining between them. This CDR3 has 13 residues. The CDR3 DNA reads TGTGCCAGCAGCCAGCCACCTAATCGGGAGCTGTTTTTT. This sequence encodes CASSQPPNRELFF.

This clonotype was picked up a small number of times. The chain carries TRBV4-2 and TRBJ1-6, with D tentatively TRBD1 (6 bases). V lost 0 bases and J lost 8, with 14 bases in between. Germline V gives CDR1 LGHNA, CDR2 YNFKEQ. The CDR3 has 16 amino acids. This CDR3 is CASSQDGGGRYSPLHF. The CDR3 DNA reads as TGTGCCAGCAGCCAAGATGGGGGCGGGAGATATTCACCCCTCCACTTT.

In its sample, this clonotype was seen many times. V gene TRBV7-6 combines with J gene TRBJ2-7; unclear D gene. The CDR3 runs to 15 residues. CDR1 SGHVS and CDR2 FNYEAQ come from the germline V gene. The V and J ends lost 0 bases and 2 bases respectively, with 11 bases between them. The CDR3 DNA reads as TGTGCCAGCAGCTTAGCCGAGACGCATGCCTACGAGCAGTACTTC. It translates to CASSLAETHAYEQYF.